The 9 T cell receptor beta chains in this list originate from one sample, sequenced in a study of cytomegalovirus exposure and HLA in healthy donors (dated by TCRdb to about 2017). Library creation used the immunoSEQ multiplex PCR assay. For the multiplex PCR, a mixture combining 60 forward primers for TCR Vbeta segments and 13 reverse primers for TCR Jbeta segments was used. Imported from immuneACCESS, the table was reduced by TCRdb to in-frame sequences with V and J called. These copies leave out some clones; in studies compared against another copy, an unresolved V gene accounts for under half, and the cause of the remainder is not known. The sample table records 150,000 to 200,000 clones; over 80% of these occur just once. The biggest ten clones account for 1.6% of the sample. Specimen: PBMCs. The source is a man in his fifties or sixties in good health and CMV-seronegative.

V is TRBV5-1 and J is TRBJ1-1, with 7 nucleotides matching TRBD1. Trimming removed 6 bases from V and 3 bases from J; junction bases left unmatched: 8. Germline V gives CDR1 SGHRS, CDR2 YFSETQ. CDR3 length: 14 amino acids. The CDR3 region is CASTRTGTDTEAFF. The CDR3 nucleotides read TGCGCCAGCACCCGTACCGGGACAGACACTGAAGCTTTCTTT.

This clone was seen only once. DNA of the CDR3: TGTGCCATCAGCCAAGTCGGGCAGGGTTATGGCTACACCTTC. It yields the protein CAISQVGQGYGYTF. V and J are TRBV10-3 and TRBJ1-2, with D maybe TRBD1 (5 bases). The germline V gene encodes CDR1 ENHRY and CDR2 SYGVKD. CDR3 size: 14 residues. The V gene lost 6 bases and the J gene lost 5 bases, with 16 bases spanning the gap.

This clone was counted between two and nine times. V usage is TRBV5-4 and J usage is TRBJ2-7; TRBD1 matches 8 bases. Germline V gene lookup returns CDR1 SGHNT and CDR2 YYREEE (reference sequence). Trimming cost V 2 bases and J 5 bases; bases outside gene matches: 9. The CDR3 length is 15 residues. The CDR3 DNA sequence: TGTGCCAGCAGCTTCAAAGGACAGGGCATTCACGAGCAGTACTTC. Translation: CASSFKGQGIHEQYF.

This chain joins TRBV15 and TRBJ2-2, with TRBD1 identical over 7 bases. Germline-derived CDR1 and CDR2 are LNHNV and YYDKDF (reference sequence). V was pared by 6 bases and J by 2 bases, with 3 bases of the junction left unmatched. This CDR3 spans 14 amino acids. The CDR3 region has the DNA TGTGCCACCAGACGGGACAGAAACACCGGGGAGCTGTTTTTT. Encoded protein: CATRRDRNTGELFF.

This chain connects TRBV9 to TRBJ1-4; 7 nucleotides agree with TRBD1. The V gene end was trimmed by 2 bases and the J gene end by 2 bases; junction bases not matched to a gene: 0. The CDR3 runs 14 residues. CDR1 is SGDLS, CDR2 YYNGEE, per germline. CDR3 nucleotide sequence: TGTGCCAGCAGCGTGACAGGGACTAATGAAAAACTGTTTTTT. Encoded protein: CASSVTGTNEKLFF.

About this clone itself: The same CDR3 is also encoded by other DNA sequences in this sample. The rearrangement uses TRBV6-5 and TRBJ2-7, with 11 bases matching TRBD1. This CDR3 has 15 amino acids. The germline CDR1 and CDR2 sequences are MNHEY and SVGAGI. V dropped 5 bases and J dropped 4; count of bases not matched to a gene: 7. This CDR3 is CASSLRDRGTYEQYF. The CDR3 coding sequence is TGTGCCAGCAGTCTCCGGGACAGGGGGACTTACGAGCAGTACTTC.

CDR3 residues: CASSPRGGVYEQYF. The CDR3 DNA is TGTGCCAGTAGTCCCCGGGGGGGTGTCTACGAGCAGTACTTC. The chain joins TRBV19 to TRBJ2-7; 8 nucleotides agree with TRBD2. V lost 5 bases to trimming and J lost 3 bases; unmatched junction nucleotides: 6. CDR3 length: 14 amino acids. Germline-derived CDR1 and CDR2 are LNHDA and SQIVND (reference sequence).

The J gene is TRBJ2-7, the V gene TRBV28, with 12 bases lining up with TRBD1. CDR3 length: 17 residues. Germline V gene lookup returns CDR1 MDHEN and CDR2 SYDVKM. V gave up 1 base and J gave up 5 bases; unmatched junction bases: 9. This CDR3 reads CASSLSSPGQGADEQYF. In DNA, the CDR3 is TGTGCCAGCAGTTTATCATCCCCGGGACAGGGGGCCGACGAGCAGTACTTC. The whole variable domain, filled in from reference TRBV28 and TRBJ2-7, reads DVKVTQSSRYLVKRTGEKVFLECVQDMDHENMFWYRQDPGLGLRLIYFSYDVKMKEKGDIPEGYSVSREKKERFSLILESASTNQTSMYLCASSLSSPGQGADEQYFGPGTRLTVT.

This clone was counted a few times. The junction departs from the called germline gene at one end, perhaps through a read error. As DNA, the CDR3 is TGTGCTAGCAGCTTGGACAGCTCCTACGAGCAGTACTTC. This encodes CASSLDSSYEQYF. This chain uses TRBV7-7 with TRBJ2-7, with D perhaps TRBD1 (6 bases). Germline CDR1 and CDR2: SSHAT and FNYEAQ (reference sequence). The CDR3 sequence is 13 residues long.